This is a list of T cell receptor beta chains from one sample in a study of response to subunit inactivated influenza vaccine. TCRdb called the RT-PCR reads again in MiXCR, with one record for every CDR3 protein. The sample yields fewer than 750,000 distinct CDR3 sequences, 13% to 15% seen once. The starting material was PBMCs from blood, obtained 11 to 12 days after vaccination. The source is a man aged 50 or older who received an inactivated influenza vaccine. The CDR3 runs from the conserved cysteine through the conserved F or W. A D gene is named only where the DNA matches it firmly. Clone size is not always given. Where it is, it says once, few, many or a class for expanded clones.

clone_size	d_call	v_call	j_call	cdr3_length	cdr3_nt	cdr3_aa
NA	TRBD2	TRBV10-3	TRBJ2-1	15	TGTGCCATCGGCTTGACTAGCGGGAGATACAATGAGCAGTTCTTC	CAIGLTSGRYNEQFF
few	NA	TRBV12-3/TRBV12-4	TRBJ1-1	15	TGTGCCAGCAGCTGGAGTTGGGCCTTGAACACTGAAGCTTTCTTT	CASSWSWALNTEAFF
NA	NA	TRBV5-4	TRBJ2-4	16	TGTGCCAGCAGCCCGAGACTCGACACAGCCAAAAACATTCAGTACTTC	CASSPRLDTAKNIQYF
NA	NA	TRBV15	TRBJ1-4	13	TGTGCCACCAGCTATGGACCGAATGAAAAACTGTTTTTT	CATSYGPNEKLFF
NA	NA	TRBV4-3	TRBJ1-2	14	TGCGCCAGCAGCCAAGATGGGGAACAGGGATTTAACACCTTC	CASSQDGEQGFNTF
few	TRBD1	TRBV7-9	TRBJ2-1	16	TGTGCCAGCAGCTCCTGGACAGGGATAACCTACAATGAGCAGTTCTTC	CASSSWTGITYNEQFF
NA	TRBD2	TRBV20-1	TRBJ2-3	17	TGCAGTGCTAGAGCCGCCGGGCGGGAGTTTGTCCCAGATACGCAGTATTTT	CSARAAGREFVPDTQYF
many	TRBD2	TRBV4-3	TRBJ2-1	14	TGCGCCAGCAGCCGAGGAGGGACTAGCAATGAGCAGTTCTTC	CASSRGGTSNEQFF
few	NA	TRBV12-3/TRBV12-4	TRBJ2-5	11	TGTGCCAGCAGTGGAGGGAGACGTCCGTACTTC	CASSGGRRPYF
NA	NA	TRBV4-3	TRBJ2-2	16	TGCGCCAGCAGCCAAGATTTGGGCAGGGTAGCCGGGGAGCTGTTTTTT	CASSQDLGRVAGELFF
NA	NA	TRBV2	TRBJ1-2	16	TGTGCCAGCAGTGTCCCCGCCACCAGGGGCAACTATGGCTACACCTTC	CASSVPATRGNYGYTF
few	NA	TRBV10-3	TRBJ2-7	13	TGTGCTAGTAGATTAGTGGGGAACTACGAGCAGTACTTC	CASRLVGNYEQYF
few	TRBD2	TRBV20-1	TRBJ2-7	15	TGCAGTGCCATAAGACTAGCGGGAGGGCTCCACGAGCAGTACTTC	CSAIRLAGGLHEQYF